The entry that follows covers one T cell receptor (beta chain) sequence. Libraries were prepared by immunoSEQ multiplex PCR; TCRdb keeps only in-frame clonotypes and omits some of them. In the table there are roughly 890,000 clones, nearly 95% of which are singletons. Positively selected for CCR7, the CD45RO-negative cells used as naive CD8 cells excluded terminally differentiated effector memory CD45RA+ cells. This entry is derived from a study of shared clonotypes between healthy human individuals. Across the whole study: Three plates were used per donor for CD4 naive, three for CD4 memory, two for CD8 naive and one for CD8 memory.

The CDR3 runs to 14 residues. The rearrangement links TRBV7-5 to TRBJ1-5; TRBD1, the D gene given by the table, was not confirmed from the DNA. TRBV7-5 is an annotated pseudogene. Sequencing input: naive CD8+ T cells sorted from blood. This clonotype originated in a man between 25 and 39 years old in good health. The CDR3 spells CARSSDRYDQPQHF. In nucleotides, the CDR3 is TGTGCCAGAAGCTCGGACAGGTACGATCAGCCCCAGCATTTT.